Listed here is a single T cell receptor beta chain. V lost 0 bases and J lost 1, with 14 bases in between. CDR3 length: 17 residues. Germline assignment: CDR1 LNHDA and CDR2 SQIVND (reference sequence). Assay: immunoSEQ multiplex PCR; the TCRdb copy retains only in-frame clones and omits some. Of about 250,000 clones listed, around 83% were seen once; the top ten hold 5%. This sample is part of a study of blood T cell repertoires in COVID-19. On the study more broadly: Samples came from the United States, Italy and Spain, spanning acute and convalescent COVID-19. PBMCs, B-cell-depleted T cells, or T cells provided the cDNA or gDNA that made up the material.

Donors were grouped by their self-reported clinical history. Those designated as exposed participants met a COVID-19 case within 2 weeks before study entry. The specimen was PBMCs or T cells enriched from blood (not recorded which). This receptor was obtained from a man aged 35 to 55 who had been exposed to COVID-19. This chain joins TRBV19 and TRBJ2-3, with a weak D call TRBD2 (5 bases). CDR3 sequence reads: CASSIEWAGGGTDTQYF. The CDR3 nucleotides read TGTGCCAGTAGTATAGAGTGGGCGGGTGGGGGCACAGATACGCAGTATTTT.